These T cell receptor beta chains were read from a single sample in a study of identical twins. TCRdb redid the calling of the 5' RACE reads with MiXCR, one entry per CDR3 protein. The sample has about 900,000 distinct CDR3 sequences, more than 9% seen once. The same sample was also used in a study of yellow fever vaccine responses in identical twins.

The sample taken for sequencing was PBMCs. These receptors were taken from a woman aged 18-29 years in good health. Each CDR3 is given with its conserved first and last residue. A D gene is named only where the DNA matches it firmly. Size values are once, few and many counts, or a class for expanded clones, and some rows have none.

j_call clone_size v_call d_call cdr3_nt cdr3_aa
TRBJ2-1 few TRBV4-1 NA TGCGCCAGCAGCCACCTAGCGACTAATGAGCAGTTCTTC CASSHLATNEQFF
TRBJ2-3 NA TRBV23-1 TRBD1 TGCGCCAGCAGTCCCCACCTGGACAGGGGGCGAGGGAGGGATACGCAGTATTTT CASSPHLDRGRGRDTQYF
TRBJ2-1 many TRBV9 TRBD2 TGTGCCAGCAGCCCACGGACTAGCGCCTCCAATGAGCAGTTCTTC CASSPRTSASNEQFF
TRBJ2-2 NA TRBV5-1 NA TGCGCCAGCAGCTTCTGGGTTCGGGAGTTCGACACCGGGGAGCTGTTTTTT CASSFWVREFDTGELFF
TRBJ2-3 many TRBV6-1 NA TGTGCCAGCAGTCCATTAGCGGACACAGATACGCAGTATTTT CASSPLADTDTQYF
TRBJ2-1 few TRBV20-1 TRBD2 TGCAGTGCTAGAGGTCCGGGACTAGCGGGAGTCGGTGAGCAGTTCTTC CSARGPGLAGVGEQFF
TRBJ2-3 NA TRBV7-9 NA TGTGCCAGCAGCACTCCGGGACAAGATGAAGATACGCAGTATTTT CASSTPGQDEDTQYF
TRBJ2-7 few TRBV5-1 TRBD2 TGCGCCAGCTCCCCCCGGGCTAGCGGGATACTCACTTCCCACGAGCAGTACTTC CASSPRASGILTSHEQYF
TRBJ1-1 many TRBV7-3 NA TGTGCCAGCAGCTTAGAAGGAGGCATGAACACTGAAGCTTTCTTT CASSLEGGMNTEAFF
TRBJ2-7 NA TRBV24-1 NA TGTGCCACCAGTGATCCGGTTAAGTACTTC CATSDPVKYF
TRBJ2-1 NA TRBV18 NA TGTGCCAGCTCACCAACCCAAACAGGGTCGGATGAGCAGTTCTTC CASSPTQTGSDEQFF
TRBJ2-5 NA TRBV7-6 TRBD2 TGTGCCAGCAGCACCGATAGCGGGTCCCAAGAGACCCAGTACTTC CASSTDSGSQETQYF
TRBJ2-5 few TRBV28 TRBD2 TGTGCCAGTGGGACTAGCGGCTTACAAGAGACCCAGTACTTC CASGTSGLQETQYF
TRBJ2-5 NA TRBV15 TRBD2 TGTGCCACCAGCCGGGGGGGGAGACTAGCGGGGAACCAAGAGACCCAGTACTTC CATSRGGRLAGNQETQYF
TRBJ2-1 NA TRBV2 NA TGTGCCAGCAGTGGTCGGGGGCCTGAGCAGTTCTTC CASSGRGPEQFF
TRBJ1-5 few TRBV2 NA TGTGCCAGCAAGCTCAGGGATCAGCCCCAGCATTTT CASKLRDQPQHF
TRBJ2-2 few TRBV7-2 NA TGTGCCAGCAGCTTCGCGGGGAGGGAGCTGTTTTTT CASSFAGRELFF
TRBJ2-5 few TRBV28 TRBD2 TGTGCCAGCAGTTCGCGGACTAGCGGGAGGCAAGAGACCCAGTACTTC CASSSRTSGRQETQYF
TRBJ2-5 many TRBV5-1 TRBD1 TGCGCCAGCAGCGAACCGACAGGGCAAGAGACCCAGTACTTC CASSEPTGQETQYF
TRBJ2-1 NA TRBV4-1 NA TGCGCCAGCAGCCAACGGACAGAGGCACACGATGAGCAGTTCTTC CASSQRTEAHDEQFF
TRBJ2-2 NA TRBV6-2/TRBV6-3 TRBD2 TGTGCCAGCAGTTACTCGATTCAAGCGGGGCCCTCCATAAACACCGGGGAGCTGTTTTTT CASSYSIQAGPSINTGELFF
TRBJ2-6 NA TRBV9 NA TGTGCCAGAACAGGAAAATGTTTTACCTCTGGGGCCAACGTCCTGACTTTC CARTGKCFTSGANVLTF
TRBJ1-1 NA TRBV10-3 NA TGTGCCATCAGTGAATCAGAGGACACTGAAGCTTTCTTT CAISESEDTEAFF
TRBJ2-5 many TRBV20-1 NA TGCAGTGCTAGAGGGACAAGCCAAGAGACCCAGTACTTC CSARGTSQETQYF
TRBJ2-7 NA TRBV2 TRBD2 TGTGCCAGCAGAGAGCGGGAGAGTTCCTACGAGCAGTACTTC CASRERESSYEQYF
TRBJ1-2 few TRBV27 NA TGTGCCAGCAGAGGGAGGACGCAGGCGTCCGGCTACACCTTC CASRGRTQASGYTF